One and the same sample provided the 5 T cell receptor beta chains below, sequenced in a study of blood T cell repertoires in COVID-19. The repertoire was sequenced with immunoSEQ multiplex PCR; TCRdb's copy has only in-frame clones and lacks some. The top ten hold roughly 2.2% of the sample, which has 100,000 to 150,000 clones, 80% to 90% seen once. Sequencing used PBMCs or T cells enriched from blood (not recorded which). These receptors all stem from a woman between 50 and 59 years old who had recovered from COVID-19.

The rearrangement joins TRBV5-1 to TRBJ2-7; D possibly corresponds to TRBD2 (5 bases). The CDR3 extends over 12 amino acids. Germline loops: CDR1 SGHRS, CDR2 YFSETQ. V was clipped by 3 bases and J by 7 bases, with 11 bases between them. CDR3 nucleotides: TGCGCCAGCAGCTGGGGATCGGGAGAGCAGTACTTC. Protein: CASSWGSGEQYF.

This clone was seen many times. This rearrangement joins TRBV7-9 to TRBJ1-2; TRBD1 agrees at 7 bases. V lost 2 bases to trimming and J lost 6 bases; unmatched junction nucleotides: 6. Germline loops: CDR1 SEHNR, CDR2 FQNEAQ (reference sequence). This CDR3 comprises 14 residues. The CDR3 region is CASSLIGTDHGYTF. Here the CDR3 DNA reads TGTGCCAGCAGCTTAATTGGGACAGACCATGGCTACACCTTC.

In nucleotides, the CDR3 is TGTGCCAGCAGTGAAGCCGGGACAGGGAGCTCCTATAATTCACCCCTCCACTTT. Its translation: CASSEAGTGSSYNSPLHF. The chain has TRBV6-1 and TRBJ1-6, with TRBD1 matching 9 bases. This CDR3 is 18 amino acids long. Per the germline V gene, CDR1 is MNHNS and CDR2 is SASEGT. The V gene end was trimmed by 0 bases and the J gene end by 0 bases; junction bases not matched to a gene: 3.

This chain links TRBV7-6 with TRBJ2-7; TRBD1 agrees at 8 bases. The CDR3 totals 15 residues. Germline V gene data show CDR1 as SGHVS and CDR2 as FNYEAQ. J gave up 3 bases and V 5 bases, and 9 bases lay outside the gene matches. The CDR3: CASSVGGTGGYEQYF. The CDR3 bases are TGTGCCAGCAGCGTCGGCGGAACAGGGGGCTACGAGCAGTACTTC.

This chain uses TRBV9 with TRBJ2-3; 7 bases fit TRBD2. Germline V gene lookup returns CDR1 SGDLS and CDR2 YYNGEE. The CDR3 totals 13 residues. V was pared by 3 bases and J by 5 bases, with 3 bases of the junction left unmatched. The CDR3 DNA follows: TGTGCCAGCAGCGGGGGGGGAATAGATACGCAGTATTTT. It is translated as CASSGGGIDTQYF.